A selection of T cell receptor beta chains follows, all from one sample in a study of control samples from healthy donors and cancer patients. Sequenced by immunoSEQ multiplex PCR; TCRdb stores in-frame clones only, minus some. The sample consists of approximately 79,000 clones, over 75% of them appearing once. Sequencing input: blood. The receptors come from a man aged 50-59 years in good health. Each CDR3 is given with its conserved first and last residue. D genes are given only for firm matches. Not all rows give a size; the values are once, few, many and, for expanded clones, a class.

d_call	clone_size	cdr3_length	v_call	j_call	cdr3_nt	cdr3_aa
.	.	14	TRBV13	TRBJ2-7	TGTGCCAGCAGCTTAGGGCAGGGGGGTTACGAGCAGTACTTC	CASSLGQGGYEQYF
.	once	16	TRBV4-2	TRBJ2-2	TGTGCCAGCAGCCAAGACCAACGATTTGTGGGCGGGGAGCTGTTTTTT	CASSQDQRFVGGELFF
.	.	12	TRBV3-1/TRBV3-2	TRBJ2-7	TGTGCCAGCAGCTCAACTAGGGGAGAGCAGTACTTC	CASSSTRGEQYF
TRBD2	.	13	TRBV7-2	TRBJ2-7	TGTGCCAGCAGTGCCGGGACTAGCTCATCACAGTACTTC	CASSAGTSSSQYF
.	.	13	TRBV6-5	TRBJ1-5	TGTGCCAGCAGTTCCCAAGATGGACAGCCCCAGCATTTT	CASSSQDGQPQHF
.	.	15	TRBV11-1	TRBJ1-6	TGTGCCAGCAGTAACCAGGGGAGGGGTAATTCACCCCTCCACTTT	CASSNQGRGNSPLHF
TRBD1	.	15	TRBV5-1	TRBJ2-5	TGCGCCAGCAGCAAGGGGGACAGGGGCCAAGAGACCCAGTACTTC	CASSKGDRGQETQYF
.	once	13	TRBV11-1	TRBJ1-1	TGTGCCAGCAGCTTTTTAGGGAGGACTGAAGCTTTCTTT	CASSFLGRTEAFF
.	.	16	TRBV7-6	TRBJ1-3	TGTGCCAGCAGCGCCCGGGGGGGAGACTCTGGAAACACCATATATTTT	CASSARGGDSGNTIYF
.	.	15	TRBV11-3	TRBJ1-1	TGTGCCAGCAGCAAAAAGGGGGTCTCGGTCACTGAAGCTTTCTTT	CASSKKGVSVTEAFF
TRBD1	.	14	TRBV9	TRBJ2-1	TGTGCCAGCAGCGTAGCCGGCAGGGGGAATGAGCAGTTCTTC	CASSVAGRGNEQFF
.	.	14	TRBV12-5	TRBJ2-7	TGTGCTAGTGGGGACGACAGGCCCCCCTACGAGCAGTACTTC	CASGDDRPPYEQYF
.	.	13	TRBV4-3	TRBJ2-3	TGCGCCAGCAGCCCCCCCGGGGCTGTAACGCAGTATTTT	CASSPPGAVTQYF
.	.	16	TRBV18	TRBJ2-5	TGTGCCAGCTCCCGGATTGAGTCGGGGTACCAAGAGACCCAGTACTTC	CASSRIESGYQETQYF
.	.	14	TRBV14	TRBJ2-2	TGTGCCAGCAGTCGACACCCCTCAGGCCGGGAGCTGTTTTTT	CASSRHPSGRELFF
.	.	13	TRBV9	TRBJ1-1	TGTGCCAGCGGGACACAACAGAACACTGAAGCTTTCTTT	CASGTQQNTEAFF
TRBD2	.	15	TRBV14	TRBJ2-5	TGTGCCAGCAGCCAAGCCGGGACTAGTTACGCGACCCAGTACTTC	CASSQAGTSYATQYF
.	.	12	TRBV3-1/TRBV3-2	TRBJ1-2	TGTGCCAGCAGCGACGCAGGGACTGGCTACACCTTC	CASSDAGTGYTF
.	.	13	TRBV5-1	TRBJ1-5	TGCGCCAGCAGTCTCGAGACTCATCAGCCCCAGCATTTT	CASSLETHQPQHF
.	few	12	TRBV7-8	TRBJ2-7	TGTGCCAGCAGCTTTCCAGCCTACGAGCAGTACTTC	CASSFPAYEQYF
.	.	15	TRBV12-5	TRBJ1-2	TGTGCTAGTGGTGAGACAAACAGGGACTTCTATGGCTACACCTTC	CASGETNRDFYGYTF
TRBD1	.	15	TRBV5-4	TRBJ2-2	TGTGCCAGCAGCTCCGGGACAGATACCACCGGGGAGCTGTTTTTT	CASSSGTDTTGELFF
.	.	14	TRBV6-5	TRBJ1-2	TGTGCCAGCAGGGATCCGTATGACAACTATGGCTACACCTTC	CASRDPYDNYGYTF
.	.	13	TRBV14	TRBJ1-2	TGTGCCAGCAGCTCTATCGAGGTCGGGGGCTACACCTTC	CASSSIEVGGYTF
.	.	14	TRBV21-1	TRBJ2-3	TGTGCCAGCAGCAGGGTCCATTACACAGATACGCAGTATTTT	CASSRVHYTDTQYF
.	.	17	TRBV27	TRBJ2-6	TGTGCCAGCAGTTTTGGGCAGGGGAGCTCTGGGGCCAACGTCCTGACTTTC	CASSFGQGSSGANVLTF
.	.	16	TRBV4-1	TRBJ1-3	TGCGCCAGCAGCCAAGAGAGGCGGGGGGTTGGAAACACCATATATTTT	CASSQERRGVGNTIYF
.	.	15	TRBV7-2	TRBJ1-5	TGTGCCAGCAGCCCTGTGCAGGGCTTCAATCAGCCCCAGCATTTT	CASSPVQGFNQPQHF
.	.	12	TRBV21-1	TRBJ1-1	TGTGCCAGCACCCCGTTGGACACTGAAGCTTTCTTT	CASTPLDTEAFF
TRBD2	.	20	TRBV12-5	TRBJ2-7	TGTGCTAGTGGTTTGTCCCAGGTAAGACTAGCGGGGGCCCCAACCTACGAGCAGTACTTC	CASGLSQVRLAGAPTYEQYF
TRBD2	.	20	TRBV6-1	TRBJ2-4	TGTGCCAGCAGTGAACGAGCGCGGGGGGCCGGTTTACTAGCCAAAAACATTCAGTACTTC	CASSERARGAGLLAKNIQYF
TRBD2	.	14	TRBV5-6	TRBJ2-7	TGTGCCAGCAGCTTTAGCGGGGGGTCCTACGAGCAGTACTTC	CASSFSGGSYEQYF
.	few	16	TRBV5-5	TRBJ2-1	TGTGCCAGCAGCTCCGTAGTGGGGGGCTCACACAATGAGCAGTTCTTC	CASSSVVGGSHNEQFF
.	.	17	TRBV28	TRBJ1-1	TGTGCCAGCAGTAGCCTAAGGGGAGAAGCCATGAACACTGAAGCTTTCTTT	CASSSLRGEAMNTEAFF
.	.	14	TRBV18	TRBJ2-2	TGTGCCAGCTCACCAGGAGGGAACACCGGGGAGCTGTTTTTT	CASSPGGNTGELFF
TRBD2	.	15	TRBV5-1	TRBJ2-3	TGCGCCAGCAGCTTGCGGGGGGGGCCGGTTGATACGCAGTATTTT	CASSLRGGPVDTQYF
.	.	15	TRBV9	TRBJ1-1	TGTGCCAGCAGCGCCTCCCAGGCCGCGAACACTGAAGCTTTCTTT	CASSASQAANTEAFF
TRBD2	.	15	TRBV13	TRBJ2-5	TGTGCCAGCAGCTTGAGACGGGGGGTGCAAGAGACCCAGTACTTC	CASSLRRGVQETQYF
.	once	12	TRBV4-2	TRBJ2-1	TGTGCCAGCAGCCATGAAGACAATGAGCAGTTCTTC	CASSHEDNEQFF
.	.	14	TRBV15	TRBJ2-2	TGTGCCACCAGCAGGACCGGGCCCACCGGGGAGCTGTTTTTT	CATSRTGPTGELFF
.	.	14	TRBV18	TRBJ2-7	TGTGCCAGCTCTCCGGGACGGACGCTTCCCGAGCAGTACTTC	CASSPGRTLPEQYF
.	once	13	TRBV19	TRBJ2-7	TGTGCCAGTAGTATAACGGGAAGGGGCGAGCAGTACTTC	CASSITGRGEQYF
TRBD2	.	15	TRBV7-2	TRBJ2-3	TGTGCCAGCAGCTACTCGACTAGCGGGGAGTATACGCAGTATTTT	CASSYSTSGEYTQYF
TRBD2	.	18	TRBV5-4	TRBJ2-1	TGTGCCAGCAGCCCCACGCCTCTAGCGGGGAGCTCCTACAATGAGCAGTTCTTC	CASSPTPLAGSSYNEQFF
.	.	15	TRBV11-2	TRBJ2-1	TGTGCCAGCAGCGGGGAGAGGGGCGCCTACAATGAGCAGTTCTTC	CASSGERGAYNEQFF